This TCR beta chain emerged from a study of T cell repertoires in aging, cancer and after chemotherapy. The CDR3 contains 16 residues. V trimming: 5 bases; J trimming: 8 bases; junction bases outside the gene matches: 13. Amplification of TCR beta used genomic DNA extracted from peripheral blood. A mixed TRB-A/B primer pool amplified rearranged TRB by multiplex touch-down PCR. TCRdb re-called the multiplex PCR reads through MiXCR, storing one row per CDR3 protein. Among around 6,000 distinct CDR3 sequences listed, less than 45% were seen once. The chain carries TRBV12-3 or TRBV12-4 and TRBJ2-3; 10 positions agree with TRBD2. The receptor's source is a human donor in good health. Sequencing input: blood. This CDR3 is CASSEATSGSQGTQYF. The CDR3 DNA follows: TGTGCCAGCAGTGAAGCGACTAGCGGGTCCCAGGGTACGCAGTATTTT.